Listed below are T cell receptor beta chains from one sample, sequenced in a study of shared clonotypes between healthy human individuals. Repertoires were generated with immunoSEQ multiplex PCR, while TCRdb's copy carries only in-frame clones and drops some. The profile covers about 1.5 million clones, with about 96% appearing a single time and approximately 1% taken by the ten largest. The sequencing input was naive CD4+ T cells sorted from blood. The receptors stem from a man aged 30-40 years in good health. The CDR3 runs from the conserved cysteine through the conserved F or W. The D gene is left open where the match is weak. The listing skips clone size in some rows; elsewhere it reads once, few, many or a size class.

J gene: TRBJ2-7
clone size: NA
D gene: NA
V gene: TRBV28
CDR3 protein: CASSPRRGGHYEQYF
CDR3 DNA: TGTGCCAGCAGCCCTCGGCGCGGGGGACACTACGAGCAGTACTTC

J gene: TRBJ2-7
clone size: NA
D gene: NA
V gene: TRBV5-4
CDR3 protein: CASSLARDSSYEQYF
CDR3 DNA: TGTGCCAGCAGCTTGGCCCGGGACTCTTCCTACGAGCAGTACTTC

J gene: TRBJ2-1
clone size: NA
D gene: NA
V gene: TRBV9
CDR3 protein: CASSVAGSNEQFF
CDR3 DNA: TGTGCCAGCAGCGTAGCAGGGAGCAATGAGCAGTTCTTC

J gene: TRBJ2-1
clone size: NA
D gene: NA
V gene: TRBV5-1
CDR3 protein: CASSLPSYNEQFF
CDR3 DNA: TGCGCCAGCAGCCTCCCATCCTACAATGAGCAGTTCTTC

J gene: TRBJ1-2
clone size: NA
D gene: TRBD1
V gene: TRBV27
CDR3 protein: CASSSRQGDGYTF
CDR3 DNA: TGTGCCAGCAGTTCCCGACAGGGCGATGGCTACACCTTC

J gene: TRBJ2-7
clone size: NA
D gene: NA
V gene: TRBV6-4
CDR3 protein: CASSDRAGPSYEQYF
CDR3 DNA: TGTGCCAGCAGTGACCGGGCAGGGCCCTCTTACGAGCAGTACTTC

J gene: TRBJ1-2
clone size: NA
D gene: NA
V gene: TRBV28
CDR3 protein: CASSGAPNYGYTF
CDR3 DNA: TGTGCCAGCAGTGGAGCACCTAACTATGGCTACACCTTC

J gene: TRBJ1-5
clone size: NA
D gene: NA
V gene: TRBV7-2
CDR3 protein: CASSFRDISNQPQHF
CDR3 DNA: TGTGCCAGCAGCTTTCGGGACATTAGCAATCAGCCCCAGCATTTT

J gene: TRBJ2-2
clone size: NA
D gene: TRBD1
V gene: TRBV10-3
CDR3 protein: CATGGGTGTPNTGELFF
CDR3 DNA: TGTGCCACAGGAGGGGGGACAGGGACACCGAACACCGGGGAGCTGTTTTTT

J gene: TRBJ2-5
clone size: NA
D gene: NA
V gene: TRBV5-1
CDR3 protein: CASSAAGTNQETQYF
CDR3 DNA: TGCGCCAGCAGCGCCGCCGGGACCAATCAAGAGACCCAGTACTTC

J gene: TRBJ1-2
clone size: NA
D gene: NA
V gene: TRBV6-1
CDR3 protein: CASSERQTAGGYTF
CDR3 DNA: TGTGCCAGCAGTGAACGTCAGACTGCTGGGGGCTACACCTTC

J gene: TRBJ1-5
clone size: NA
D gene: NA
V gene: TRBV11-2
CDR3 protein: CASSLASPGGVNQPQHF
CDR3 DNA: TGTGCCAGCAGCTTAGCGTCACCGGGGGGCGTCAATCAGCCCCAGCATTTT

J gene: TRBJ2-5
clone size: once
D gene: TRBD2
V gene: TRBV28
CDR3 protein: CASRRTGTSGRETQYF
CDR3 DNA: TGTGCCAGCAGGCGAACCGGGACTAGCGGGAGAGAGACCCAGTACTTC

J gene: TRBJ2-7
clone size: NA
D gene: TRBD1
V gene: TRBV27
CDR3 protein: CASSSHRGRAEQYF
CDR3 DNA: TGTGCCAGCAGTTCCCACAGGGGAAGAGCCGAGCAGTACTTC

J gene: TRBJ2-3
clone size: NA
D gene: NA
V gene: TRBV9
CDR3 protein: CASSVRHIGDTQYF
CDR3 DNA: TGTGCCAGCAGCGTACGTCATATCGGGGATACGCAGTATTTT

J gene: TRBJ2-3
clone size: NA
D gene: NA
V gene: TRBV5-4
CDR3 protein: CASSFHRYTDTQYF
CDR3 DNA: TGTGCCAGCAGCTTTCACCGCTACACAGATACGCAGTATTTT

J gene: TRBJ2-1
clone size: NA
D gene: NA
V gene: TRBV5-5
CDR3 protein: CASSLAGGSASAYNEQFF
CDR3 DNA: TGTGCCAGCAGCTTGGCCGGGGGCAGCGCTTCTGCCTACAATGAGCAGTTCTTC

J gene: TRBJ2-7
clone size: NA
D gene: TRBD1
V gene: TRBV4-2
CDR3 protein: CASSQKGRTGGNEQYF
CDR3 DNA: TGTGCCAGCAGCCAGAAGGGTAGAACAGGGGGCAACGAGCAGTACTTC

J gene: TRBJ2-1
clone size: NA
D gene: NA
V gene: TRBV5-1
CDR3 protein: CASSLDGGFEQFF
CDR3 DNA: TGCGCCAGCAGCCTGGATGGGGGATTCGAGCAGTTCTTC

J gene: TRBJ2-3
clone size: NA
D gene: NA
V gene: TRBV19
CDR3 protein: CASSTGAGLITDTQYF
CDR3 DNA: TGTGCCAGTAGTACCGGGGCAGGCCTTATCACAGATACGCAGTATTTT

J gene: TRBJ2-3
clone size: NA
D gene: NA
V gene: TRBV6-1
CDR3 protein: CASSKQGTSTDTQYF
CDR3 DNA: TGTGCCAGCAGCAAACAGGGTACTAGCACAGATACGCAGTATTTT

J gene: TRBJ2-2
clone size: NA
D gene: TRBD2
V gene: TRBV7-3
CDR3 protein: CASSPHGTSGTLGTGELFF
CDR3 DNA: TGTGCCAGCAGCCCTCACGGGACTAGCGGGACGTTGGGCACCGGGGAGCTGTTTTTT

J gene: TRBJ1-2
clone size: NA
D gene: NA
V gene: TRBV7-2
CDR3 protein: CASSLVNYGYTF
CDR3 DNA: TGTGCCAGCAGCTTAGTTAACTATGGCTACACCTTC

J gene: TRBJ2-6
clone size: NA
D gene: NA
V gene: TRBV7-3
CDR3 protein: CASSLTSGGANVLTF
CDR3 DNA: TGTGCCAGCAGCTTAACTAGCGGTGGGGCCAACGTCCTGACTTTC

J gene: TRBJ2-2
clone size: NA
D gene: TRBD1
V gene: TRBV4-3
CDR3 protein: CASSGDSTNTGELFF
CDR3 DNA: TGCGCCAGCAGCGGGGACAGCACGAACACCGGGGAGCTGTTTTTT

J gene: TRBJ2-2
clone size: NA
D gene: TRBD2
V gene: TRBV15
CDR3 protein: CATSSGLEAGELFF
CDR3 DNA: TGTGCCACCAGCAGCGGACTAGAGGCCGGGGAGCTGTTTTTT

J gene: TRBJ1-4
clone size: NA
D gene: NA
V gene: TRBV11-2
CDR3 protein: CASSLVLGATNEKLFF
CDR3 DNA: TGTGCCAGCAGCTTAGTCCTCGGTGCAACTAATGAAAAACTGTTTTTT

J gene: TRBJ2-1
clone size: NA
D gene: NA
V gene: TRBV14
CDR3 protein: CASSQGLAKIYNEQFF
CDR3 DNA: TGTGCCAGCAGCCAAGGTCTGGCAAAGATCTACAATGAGCAGTTCTTC

J gene: TRBJ2-7
clone size: once
D gene: TRBD1
V gene: TRBV6-6
CDR3 protein: CASSGDRATTYEQYF
CDR3 DNA: TGTGCCAGCAGTGGGGACAGGGCAACAACCTACGAGCAGTACTTC

J gene: TRBJ2-7
clone size: once
D gene: NA
V gene: TRBV11-2
CDR3 protein: CASRGAYEQYF
CDR3 DNA: TGTGCCAGCAGGGGGGCATACGAGCAGTACTTC

J gene: TRBJ2-3
clone size: NA
D gene: NA
V gene: TRBV5-4
CDR3 protein: CASSSPTDTQYF
CDR3 DNA: TGTGCCAGCAGCTCTCCCACAGATACGCAGTATTTT